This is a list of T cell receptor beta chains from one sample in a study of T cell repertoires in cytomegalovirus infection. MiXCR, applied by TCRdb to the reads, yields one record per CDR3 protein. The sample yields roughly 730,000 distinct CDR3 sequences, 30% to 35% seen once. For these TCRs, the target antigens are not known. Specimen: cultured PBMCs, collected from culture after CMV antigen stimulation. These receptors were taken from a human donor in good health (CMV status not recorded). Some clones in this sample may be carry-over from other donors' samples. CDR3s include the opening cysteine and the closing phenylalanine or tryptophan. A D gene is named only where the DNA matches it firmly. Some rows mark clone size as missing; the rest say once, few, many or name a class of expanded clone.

CDR3nt: TGTGCCAGCAGGGAGGAGATCTTGTACGAGCAGTACTTC; CDR3aa: CASREEILYEQYF; d_gene: .; j_gene: TRBJ2-7; abundance: .; v_gene: TRBV2
CDR3nt: TGTGCCAGCAGTGACGTTCAAGAGACGGCGTGGGAGCAGTACTTC; CDR3aa: CASSDVQETAWEQYF; d_gene: .; j_gene: TRBJ2-7; abundance: few; v_gene: TRBV6-1
CDR3nt: TGTGCCAGCAACCCCGTAGGGACAGGGGGCAGCACCGGGGAGCTGTTTTTT; CDR3aa: CASNPVGTGGSTGELFF; d_gene: TRBD1; j_gene: TRBJ2-2; abundance: .; v_gene: TRBV6-5
CDR3nt: TGCAGTGCTAGAGATCTGTGGAGGGACGATAGCAATCAGCCCCAGCATTTT; CDR3aa: CSARDLWRDDSNQPQHF; d_gene: .; j_gene: TRBJ1-5; abundance: many; v_gene: TRBV20-1
CDR3nt: TGTGCCAGCAGCTGGAAGACGGGTGGGACCGGGGAGCTGTTTTTT; CDR3aa: CASSWKTGGTGELFF; d_gene: .; j_gene: TRBJ2-2; abundance: many; v_gene: TRBV7-2
CDR3nt: TGTGCCAGTAGTCCTACAAAACTAGTTTCACCCAATGAGCAGTTCTTC; CDR3aa: CASSPTKLVSPNEQFF; d_gene: .; j_gene: TRBJ2-1; abundance: .; v_gene: TRBV19
CDR3nt: TGTGCCAGCTGGTGGTTGGACAGGGGATTCTATGAGCAGTTCTTC; CDR3aa: CASWWLDRGFYEQFF; d_gene: TRBD1; j_gene: TRBJ2-1; abundance: .; v_gene: TRBV6-6
CDR3nt: TGTGCCAGCGGACCGACTACTCGCTCCTACAATGAGCAGTTCTTC; CDR3aa: CASGPTTRSYNEQFF; d_gene: .; j_gene: TRBJ2-1; abundance: few; v_gene: TRBV6-1
CDR3nt: TGTGCCAGCAGCGCCCACAGGGGGTCGGAGACCCAGTACTTC; CDR3aa: CASSAHRGSETQYF; d_gene: TRBD1; j_gene: TRBJ2-5; abundance: .; v_gene: TRBV5-4
CDR3nt: TGTGCCAGCAGCTCCGACAGGACCTCTTTTATCTATGAAAAACTGTTTTTT; CDR3aa: CASSSDRTSFIYEKLFF; d_gene: .; j_gene: TRBJ1-4; abundance: .; v_gene: TRBV7-8
CDR3nt: TGTGCCAGCAGCGGGGTAGCCAAAAACATTCAGTACTTC; CDR3aa: CASSGVAKNIQYF; d_gene: .; j_gene: TRBJ2-4; abundance: .; v_gene: TRBV12-3/TRBV12-4
CDR3nt: TGCGCCAGCAGCCAAGAATTAACCAGGGGATATCAGCCCCAGCATTTT; CDR3aa: CASSQELTRGYQPQHF; d_gene: .; j_gene: TRBJ1-5; abundance: .; v_gene: TRBV4-1
CDR3nt: TGTGCCAGCAGCTTACAGGGTTCTGGCAATTCACCCCTCCACTTT; CDR3aa: CASSLQGSGNSPLHF; d_gene: .; j_gene: TRBJ1-6; abundance: .; v_gene: TRBV7-9
CDR3nt: TGTGCCAGCAAGGCGGGGGCTAACTATGGCTACACCTTC; CDR3aa: CASKAGANYGYTF; d_gene: .; j_gene: TRBJ1-2; abundance: many; v_gene: TRBV6-1
CDR3nt: TGTGCCAGCAGCCAAGATTATAGAGCGGGGGTTTACAATGAGCAGTTCTTC; CDR3aa: CASSQDYRAGVYNEQFF; d_gene: TRBD2; j_gene: TRBJ2-1; abundance: .; v_gene: TRBV3-1
CDR3nt: TGTGCCAGCAGCGCAGGACAGGGTGAGACAGATACGCAGTATTTT; CDR3aa: CASSAGQGETDTQYF; d_gene: TRBD1; j_gene: TRBJ2-3; abundance: few; v_gene: TRBV6-8
CDR3nt: TGTGCCAGCAGCGTTAAGACAGGGGGTTTCTACGAGCAGTACTTC; CDR3aa: CASSVKTGGFYEQYF; d_gene: TRBD1; j_gene: TRBJ2-7; abundance: .; v_gene: TRBV7-9
CDR3nt: TGTGCCAGCAGAGGGCCAGGGGATCCGGCCTACAATGAGCAGTTCTTC; CDR3aa: CASRGPGDPAYNEQFF; d_gene: .; j_gene: TRBJ2-1; abundance: .; v_gene: TRBV6-6
CDR3nt: TGTGCCAGCAGTAAAAAGGAGATCTATGGCTACACCTTC; CDR3aa: CASSKKEIYGYTF; d_gene: .; j_gene: TRBJ1-2; abundance: .; v_gene: TRBV12-3/TRBV12-4
CDR3nt: TGTGCCACCGGGACAGGGGAGAAAAACATTCAGTACTTC; CDR3aa: CATGTGEKNIQYF; d_gene: TRBD1; j_gene: TRBJ2-4; abundance: .; v_gene: TRBV19
CDR3nt: TGCGCCAGCAGCTGGACAGGGTATTCTGAAGCTTTCTTT; CDR3aa: CASSWTGYSEAFF; d_gene: TRBD1; j_gene: TRBJ1-1; abundance: .; v_gene: TRBV5-1
CDR3nt: TGCGCCAGCAGTAAATCGGCTAGCGGGAGCAATGAGCAGTTCTTC; CDR3aa: CASSKSASGSNEQFF; d_gene: TRBD2; j_gene: TRBJ2-1; abundance: few; v_gene: TRBV10-1
CDR3nt: TGTGCCAGCAGCGAGACAGGCCTTCGGACTGAAGCTTTCTTT; CDR3aa: CASSETGLRTEAFF; d_gene: .; j_gene: TRBJ1-1; abundance: .; v_gene: TRBV11-1
CDR3nt: TGTGCCAGCAGAACCGGGACAGGGTGGAATTCACCCCTCCACTTT; CDR3aa: CASRTGTGWNSPLHF; d_gene: TRBD1; j_gene: TRBJ1-6; abundance: .; v_gene: TRBV27
CDR3nt: TGTGCCAGCTCTCAGGTTCAGTCCTCTGGAAACACCATATATTTT; CDR3aa: CASSQVQSSGNTIYF; d_gene: .; j_gene: TRBJ1-3; abundance: .; v_gene: TRBV18
CDR3nt: TGTGCCAGCAGCCCAACAGGGGGAAACACCATATATTTT; CDR3aa: CASSPTGGNTIYF; d_gene: .; j_gene: TRBJ1-3; abundance: .; v_gene: TRBV11-2
CDR3nt: TGCAGTGCTAGCGACCATTCCGGGAATCTGTTTTTT; CDR3aa: CSASDHSGNLFF; d_gene: .; j_gene: TRBJ1-4; abundance: once; v_gene: TRBV20-1
CDR3nt: TGTGCCAGCAGCTTAGTGGCCGGGAGCACAGATACGCAGTATTTT; CDR3aa: CASSLVAGSTDTQYF; d_gene: .; j_gene: TRBJ2-3; abundance: many; v_gene: TRBV7-8
CDR3nt: TGTGCCAGCAGTTCGGGACAGGGAAAGCATTTT; CDR3aa: CASSSGQGKHF; d_gene: TRBD1; j_gene: TRBJ1-5; abundance: .; v_gene: TRBV12-3/TRBV12-4
CDR3nt: TGTGCCAGCAGTTTAGCACGGGGAAAGGATGGCTACACCTTC; CDR3aa: CASSLARGKDGYTF; d_gene: .; j_gene: TRBJ1-2; abundance: .; v_gene: TRBV12-3/TRBV12-4
CDR3nt: TGTGCCACCAGTGTTTCCTCCTCTGGGACTGAAGCTTTCTTT; CDR3aa: CATSVSSSGTEAFF; d_gene: .; j_gene: TRBJ1-1; abundance: .; v_gene: TRBV24-1
CDR3nt: TGTGCCAGCAGCCGCATTTATGGGGCAACTAATGAAAAACTGTTTTTT; CDR3aa: CASSRIYGATNEKLFF; d_gene: .; j_gene: TRBJ1-4; abundance: many; v_gene: TRBV6-1
CDR3nt: TGTGCCAGCAGCCCCACGACAGAAAGTGAAAAACTGTTTTTT; CDR3aa: CASSPTTESEKLFF; d_gene: .; j_gene: TRBJ1-4; abundance: .; v_gene: TRBV7-9
CDR3nt: TGTGCCAGCACACCGGGACAGGGGGCGTACACTGAAGCTTTCTTT; CDR3aa: CASTPGQGAYTEAFF; d_gene: TRBD1; j_gene: TRBJ1-1; abundance: .; v_gene: TRBV2
CDR3nt: TGTGCCAGCAGCTCGGTAAGACTAGCGTGGGAGACCCAGTACTTC; CDR3aa: CASSSVRLAWETQYF; d_gene: TRBD2; j_gene: TRBJ2-5; abundance: .; v_gene: TRBV5-6
CDR3nt: TGTGCCAGCAGCTTGGACAGGAATACAAACACTGAAGCTTTCTTT; CDR3aa: CASSLDRNTNTEAFF; d_gene: .; j_gene: TRBJ1-1; abundance: few; v_gene: TRBV5-4
CDR3nt: TGTGCCATAACCGAGCAACGGGATGGCTACACCTTC; CDR3aa: CAITEQRDGYTF; d_gene: .; j_gene: TRBJ1-2; abundance: .; v_gene: TRBV24-1
CDR3nt: TGTGCCAGCAGGCTGGACGGGGGTTCCCCAGATACGCAGTATTTT; CDR3aa: CASRLDGGSPDTQYF; d_gene: .; j_gene: TRBJ2-3; abundance: .; v_gene: TRBV2
CDR3nt: TGTGCCAGCAGCTTTAATTCGGGCGGACGGACTAGCAAGCAGTTCTTC; CDR3aa: CASSFNSGGRTSKQFF; d_gene: TRBD2; j_gene: TRBJ2-1; abundance: .; v_gene: TRBV7-8
CDR3nt: TGTGCCAGCAGCTTACGACAGGCGAACACTGAAGCTTTCTTT; CDR3aa: CASSLRQANTEAFF; d_gene: .; j_gene: TRBJ1-1; abundance: many; v_gene: TRBV7-2
CDR3nt: TGTGCCAGCAGCGCGGAGGACGGTTACGAGCAGTACTTC; CDR3aa: CASSAEDGYEQYF; d_gene: .; j_gene: TRBJ2-7; abundance: many; v_gene: TRBV7-2
CDR3nt: TGTGCCAGCAGCCAGACACTTCGGACTAATGAAAAACTGTTTTTT; CDR3aa: CASSQTLRTNEKLFF; d_gene: .; j_gene: TRBJ1-4; abundance: .; v_gene: TRBV7-6